This T cell receptor (beta chain) was retrieved from a study of blood T cells in healthy people across ages. Regarding the study as a whole: Older individuals had lower TCR beta diversity per million T cells (the decline was roughly linear).

The CDR3 is made up of 14 amino acids. Trimming took off 6 bases at V and 4 bases at J, with 10 bases between the two ends. Germline loops: CDR1 MDHEN, CDR2 SYDVKM. Combining a sample-barcoded 5' primer with a J-beta primer mix, a second PCR ran for roughly 6 to 11 cycles. A tag from a template-switch adaptor with 12 random nucleotides marked each cDNA molecule. Each CDR3 protein gets one entry after TCRdb re-called the 5' RACE reads with MiXCR. The sample shows about 1.6 million distinct CDR3 sequences, about 31% of them seen only once. Comment on this clonotype: Its antigen is not known.

The sample consisted of blood. The chain links TRBV28 to TRBJ2-6; D remains unclear. The sequence was obtained from a woman in her 30s in good health. The CDR3 here is CASSSFYGANVLTF. The CDR3 DNA is TGTGCCAGCAGCAGCTTTTACGGGGCCAACGTCCTGACTTTC.